The clone carrying this T cell receptor (beta chain) was seen ten or more times. TCRdb passed the RT-PCR reads through MiXCR, listing each CDR3 protein once. In the table there are more than 55,000 distinct CDR3 sequences, 13% of which are singletons. This sample is part of a study of patients and donors after allogeneic stem cell transplantation. Germline V CDR1 and CDR2: MNHEY, SVGAGI. Trimming left V 2 bases short and J 2 bases short, with 12 bases between. The CDR3 is 15 amino acids. This TCR derives from a human donor who was either an allogeneic HSCT recipient or a stem cell or donor lymphocyte infusion donor (not recorded which). It is not recorded whose cells these are; they may come from a transplant donor. The chain uses TRBV6-5 and TRBJ1-1, with a tentative D call TRBD1 (6 bases). The sequenced sample consisted of blood, either unsorted or a sorted T cell fraction (not recorded which). The chain's CDR3 is CASSYHAGANTEAFF. The DNA of the CDR3 is TGTGCCAGCAGTTACCATGCAGGGGCTAACACTGAAGCTTTCTTT.